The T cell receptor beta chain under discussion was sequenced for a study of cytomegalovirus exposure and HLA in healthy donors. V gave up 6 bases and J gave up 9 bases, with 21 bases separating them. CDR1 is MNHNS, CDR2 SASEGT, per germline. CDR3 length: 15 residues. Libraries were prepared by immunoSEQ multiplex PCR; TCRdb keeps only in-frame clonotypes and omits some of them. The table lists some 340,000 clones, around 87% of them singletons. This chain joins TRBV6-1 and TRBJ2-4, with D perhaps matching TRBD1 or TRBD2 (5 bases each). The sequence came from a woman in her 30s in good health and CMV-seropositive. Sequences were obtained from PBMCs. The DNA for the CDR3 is TGTGCCAGCAGCCCGTTTGAGGGGCCCCCAGGCATTCAGTACTTC. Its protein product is CASSPFEGPPGIQYF.